This T cell receptor beta chain was sequenced during a study of T cells in Graves' hyperthyroidism and ophthalmopathy. There were TCR beta CDR3 regions amplified from RNA transcripts. First-round RT-PCR of the TCR CDR3 relied on the HTBI primer set. TCRdb processed the multiplex PCR reads anew with MiXCR; each CDR3 protein has one entry. The sample shows 300,000 to 450,000 distinct CDR3 sequences, about 15% of them seen only once. Deletions cut 4 bases from V and 5 bases from J, with 8 bases between. Germline CDR1 reads LNHDA; CDR2 reads SQIVND (reference sequence). The CDR3 spans 12 residues. The sequenced sample was blood. This chain joins TRBV19 and TRBJ1-1; no firm D call. This clonotype originated in a woman aged 18-29 years with Graves' hyperthyroidism that later progressed to Graves' ophthalmopathy. In DNA, the CDR3 is TGTGCCAGTAGTAATCGGAGGACTGAAGCTTTCTTT. Translated, it gives CASSNRRTEAFF.